The rows below give T cell receptor beta chains drawn from one sample of a study of shared clonotypes between healthy human individuals. Sequencing was performed with immunoSEQ multiplex PCR; in TCRdb, only in-frame clones are kept and a portion is missing. This table holds millions of clones, 85% to 95% found once. The sample consisted of naive CD4+ T cells sorted from blood. These receptors were taken from a man aged 18-30 years in good health. Each CDR3 is given with its conserved first and last residue. D genes are given only for firm matches. The listing skips clone size in some rows; elsewhere it reads once, few, many or a size class.

clone_size | j_call | v_call | d_call | cdr3_aa | cdr3_nt
- | TRBJ1-2 | TRBV28 | - | CASSFGPSGYYGYTF | TGTGCCAGCAGTTTCGGACCCTCAGGATACTATGGCTACACCTTC
once | TRBJ2-3 | TRBV5-1 | - | CASSPLGGAGTDTQYF | TGCGCCAGCAGCCCCCTGGGGGGGGCGGGAACAGATACGCAGTATTTT
once | TRBJ2-5 | TRBV6-1 | - | CASSEGQVYQETQYF | TGTGCCAGCAGTGAAGGTCAGGTATACCAAGAGACCCAGTACTTC
once | TRBJ2-7 | TRBV9 | - | CASSVGPPTNEQYF | TGTGCCAGCAGCGTAGGACCCCCCACCAACGAGCAGTACTTC
- | TRBJ2-5 | TRBV5-4 | - | CASSPALERGGQYF | TGTGCCAGCAGCCCCGCCCTCGAGAGGGGAGGCCAGTACTTC
- | TRBJ1-2 | TRBV18 | - | CASSPGQLYGYTF | TGTGCCAGCTCACCAGGACAGCTCTATGGCTACACCTTC
- | TRBJ2-1 | TRBV7-9 | - | CASSLDSGNNYNEQFF | TGTGCCAGCAGCTTAGATTCCGGAAATAACTACAATGAGCAGTTCTTC
many | TRBJ2-2 | TRBV29-1 | - | CSVRDTGELFF | TGCAGCGTCAGGGACACCGGGGAGCTGTTTTTT
- | TRBJ2-3 | TRBV7-9 | - | CASSLRAGSDTQYF | TGTGCCAGCAGCTTAAGGGCAGGGTCAGATACGCAGTATTTT
- | TRBJ2-7 | TRBV5-6 | - | CASSSQGSTYEQYF | TGTGCCAGCAGCTCCCAGGGGTCCACCTACGAGCAGTACTTC